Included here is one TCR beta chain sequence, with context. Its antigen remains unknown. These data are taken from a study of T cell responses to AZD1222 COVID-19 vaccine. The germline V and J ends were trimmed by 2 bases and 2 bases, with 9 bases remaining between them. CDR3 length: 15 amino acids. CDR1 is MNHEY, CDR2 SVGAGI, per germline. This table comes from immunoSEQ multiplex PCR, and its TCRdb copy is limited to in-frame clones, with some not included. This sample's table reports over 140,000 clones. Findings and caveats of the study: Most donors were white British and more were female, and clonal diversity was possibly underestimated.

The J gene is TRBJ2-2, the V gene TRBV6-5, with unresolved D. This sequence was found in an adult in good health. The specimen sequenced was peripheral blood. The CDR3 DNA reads TGTGCCAGCAGTTACAGACCGAGTAACACCGGGGAGCTGTTTTTT. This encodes CASSYRPSNTGELFF.